Listed below are T cell receptor beta chains from one sample, sequenced in a study of blood T cell repertoires in COVID-19. Clones were sequenced by immunoSEQ multiplex PCR, and TCRdb holds only the in-frame ones, with some missing. Here the sample spans under 150,000 clones, about 91% being singletons. The sample taken for sequencing was peripheral blood. The receptors here all came from a human donor in a cohort sampled during active COVID-19. Each CDR3 is given with its conserved first and last residue. The D gene is left open where the match is weak. Size is stated for part of the rows, as once, few or many counts, or as a class when the clone is expanded.

clone size | J gene | D gene | V gene | CDR3 DNA | CDR3 protein
few | TRBJ1-2 | - | TRBV25-1 | TGTGCCAGCAGTGAATCGGCAGGGTCCTATGGCTACACCTTC | CASSESAGSYGYTF
once | TRBJ2-7 | - | TRBV27 | TGTGCCAGCAGTGAACAGGGGGGGTTCCAATACGAGCAGTACTTC | CASSEQGGFQYEQYF
- | TRBJ1-5 | - | TRBV6-5 | TGTGCCAGCAGTTACTCGTCTATCGGGGTGCAGCCCCAGCATTTT | CASSYSSIGVQPQHF
- | TRBJ1-1 | - | TRBV5-1 | TGCGCCAGCAGCTTACAGGACACCTACACTGAAGCTTTCTTT | CASSLQDTYTEAFF
once | TRBJ2-5 | - | TRBV30 | TGTGCCGCGACAAGTTTCGAGACCCAGTACTTC | CAATSFETQYF
- | TRBJ1-1 | - | TRBV12-3/TRBV12-4 | TGTGCCAGCTGTGAGCTCATGAACACTGAAGCTTTCTTT | CASCELMNTEAFF
- | TRBJ1-3 | - | TRBV6-5 | TGTGCCAGCATGACAGACTTCTCTGGAAACACCATATATTTT | CASMTDFSGNTIYF
- | TRBJ1-2 | - | TRBV30 | TGTGCCTGGAGTCAAGGGGTCTATGGCTACACCTTC | CAWSQGVYGYTF
- | TRBJ1-4 | - | TRBV13 | TGTGCCAGCAGCTTAGGACGGGCGGGGGAAAAACTGTTTTTT | CASSLGRAGEKLFF
- | TRBJ2-5 | - | TRBV24-1 | TGTGCCACCAGTGAAACAAGCGGGGAGACCCAGTACTTC | CATSETSGETQYF
- | TRBJ2-1 | TRBD2 | TRBV4-2 | TGTGCCAGCAGCCAACCGGGACTAGCGGTGAACAATGAGCAGTTCTTC | CASSQPGLAVNNEQFF